This T cell receptor beta chain appears in the sequencing data of a study of T cell responses to AZD1222 COVID-19 vaccine. The CDR3 has 15 amino acids. CDR1 LNHNV and CDR2 YYDKDF come from the germline V gene (reference sequence). V lost 0 bases to trimming and J lost 6 bases, with 13 bases between them. A remark on this clone: Its matching antigen is unknown.

Data came from immunoSEQ multiplex PCR; TCRdb stores just in-frame clones and leaves some out. The sample yields more than 95,000 clones, about 92% seen once. Overall study findings and caveats: Just a handful of AZD1222 recipients tested seropositive at baseline. The span of vaccine-associated CD4 TCRs extended across spike, with dominance at 160-218 and 743-854. Without day 14 samples, only post-peak T cell repertoires were studied. There were mostly white British donors and more females than males, and clonal diversity was possibly underestimated.

The sample consisted of peripheral blood, taken on day 0 of MenACWY control vaccination. The genes are TRBV15 and TRBJ2-3; maybe TRBD1 (5 bases). This sequence was found in an adult in good health. This chain's CDR3 is CATSREQAHGDTQYF. The CDR3, as DNA: TGTGCCACCAGCAGAGAACAGGCCCACGGGGATACGCAGTATTTT.